The rows below give T cell receptor beta chains drawn from one sample of a study of cytomegalovirus exposure and HLA in healthy donors. Libraries were prepared by immunoSEQ multiplex PCR; TCRdb keeps only in-frame clonotypes and omits some of them. The sample shows under 150,000 clones, around 80% of them seen only once. The sequencing sample was made of PBMCs. The receptors stem from a man aged 30-40 years in good health and CMV-seronegative. Both conserved end residues are part of each CDR3. The order of the fields is V gene, D gene, clone size, J gene, CDR3 DNA, CDR3 protein. A D gene is named only where the DNA matches it firmly. Not all rows give a size; the values are once, few, many and, for expanded clones, a class.

v_call: TRBV19; d_call: .; clone_size: .; j_call: TRBJ1-2; cdr3_nt: TGTGCCAGTACGGGGGATGAAAACTATGGCTACACCTTC; cdr3_aa: CASTGDENYGYTF
v_call: TRBV19; d_call: TRBD2; clone_size: few; j_call: TRBJ2-1; cdr3_nt: TGTGCCAGTAGTATGCAAGCGGGATACCACAATGAGCAGTTCTTC; cdr3_aa: CASSMQAGYHNEQFF
v_call: TRBV19; d_call: TRBD1; clone_size: .; j_call: TRBJ1-5; cdr3_nt: TGTGCCAGTAGTACCCGGGACAGGGGGCCGGGCCAGCCCCAGCATTTT; cdr3_aa: CASSTRDRGPGQPQHF
v_call: TRBV30; d_call: TRBD1; clone_size: .; j_call: TRBJ1-6; cdr3_nt: TGTGCCTGGAGTGTACAGGGGGATTCACCCCTCCACTTT; cdr3_aa: CAWSVQGDSPLHF
v_call: TRBV30; d_call: .; clone_size: .; j_call: TRBJ2-2; cdr3_nt: TGTGCCTGGAGTGTACGTTCAGGGTCCGGGGAGCTGTTTTTT; cdr3_aa: CAWSVRSGSGELFF
v_call: TRBV11-3; d_call: TRBD2; clone_size: .; j_call: TRBJ2-1; cdr3_nt: TGTGCCAGCAGCAGGACTAGCGGGAGGGCCGGGGATGAGCAGTTCTTC; cdr3_aa: CASSRTSGRAGDEQFF
v_call: TRBV18; d_call: TRBD2; clone_size: few; j_call: TRBJ2-1; cdr3_nt: TGTGCCAGCTCACCTTTTCTGAGAAAGGCGGGAGGCGGCAATGAGCAGTTCTTC; cdr3_aa: CASSPFLRKAGGGNEQFF
v_call: TRBV27; d_call: .; clone_size: .; j_call: TRBJ1-6; cdr3_nt: TGTGCCAGCAGTCCCGGGAGCTCCTATAATTCACCCCTCCACTTT; cdr3_aa: CASSPGSSYNSPLHF
v_call: TRBV18; d_call: .; clone_size: once; j_call: TRBJ2-7; cdr3_nt: TGTGCCAGCTCACCACCGGGACAACCCTACGAGCAGTACTTC; cdr3_aa: CASSPPGQPYEQYF
v_call: TRBV7-9; d_call: .; clone_size: .; j_call: TRBJ1-1; cdr3_nt: TGTGGCTCGGGGACGGGAGAATCCACTGAAGCTTTCTTT; cdr3_aa: CGSGTGESTEAFF
v_call: TRBV30; d_call: TRBD1; clone_size: once; j_call: TRBJ1-4; cdr3_nt: TGTGCCTGGAGTGCCCGGACAGGGGGCCCAACTAATGAAAAACTGTTTTTT; cdr3_aa: CAWSARTGGPTNEKLFF
v_call: TRBV7-8; d_call: .; clone_size: .; j_call: TRBJ1-1; cdr3_nt: TGTGCCAGCAGCTTAGGGAGGAACACTGAAGCTTTCTTT; cdr3_aa: CASSLGRNTEAFF
v_call: TRBV7-9; d_call: TRBD1; clone_size: .; j_call: TRBJ2-1; cdr3_nt: TGTGCCAGCAGGGACACCGGGACAGGGGAGACCTACAATGAGCAGTTCTTC; cdr3_aa: CASRDTGTGETYNEQFF
v_call: TRBV7-8; d_call: TRBD2; clone_size: once; j_call: TRBJ2-2; cdr3_nt: TGTGCCAGCAGCTTAAATCTAGCGGGACTGAACACCGGGGAGCTGTTTTTT; cdr3_aa: CASSLNLAGLNTGELFF
v_call: TRBV27; d_call: TRBD1; clone_size: .; j_call: TRBJ2-1; cdr3_nt: TGTGCCAGCAGTTCGTGGACAGGGGGCGGGGAGCAGTTCTTC; cdr3_aa: CASSSWTGGGEQFF
v_call: TRBV5-1; d_call: TRBD2; clone_size: .; j_call: TRBJ2-2; cdr3_nt: TGCGCCAGCAGCTTGGTCGTTAGCGGGAATCCCAAAGGCACCGGGGAGCTGTTTTTT; cdr3_aa: CASSLVVSGNPKGTGELFF
v_call: TRBV28; d_call: TRBD2; clone_size: .; j_call: TRBJ2-3; cdr3_nt: TGTGCCAGCAGTTTTGGACCGGGACTAGCGGGCACAGATACGCAGTATTTT; cdr3_aa: CASSFGPGLAGTDTQYF
v_call: TRBV5-1; d_call: TRBD1; clone_size: .; j_call: TRBJ1-5; cdr3_nt: TGCGCCAGCAGCTTGGGACAGGGGGTCAATCAGCCCCAGCATTTT; cdr3_aa: CASSLGQGVNQPQHF
v_call: TRBV6-6; d_call: .; clone_size: once; j_call: TRBJ1-1; cdr3_nt: TGTGCCAGCAGCATCATAGCGAACACTGAAGCTTTCTTT; cdr3_aa: CASSIIANTEAFF
v_call: TRBV9; d_call: .; clone_size: .; j_call: TRBJ2-2; cdr3_nt: TGTGCCAGCAGCCGTCGGGAACAGGGCGGAACCGGGGAGCTGTTTTTT; cdr3_aa: CASSRREQGGTGELFF
v_call: TRBV7-9; d_call: .; clone_size: .; j_call: TRBJ1-1; cdr3_nt: TGTGCCAGCAGCTGGGAGGTCACTGAAGCTTTCTTT; cdr3_aa: CASSWEVTEAFF
v_call: TRBV4-2; d_call: TRBD1; clone_size: .; j_call: TRBJ1-2; cdr3_nt: TGTGCCAGCAGCCCCGTTTTGGCGACAGGGGGGAGCTATGGCTACACCTTC; cdr3_aa: CASSPVLATGGSYGYTF
v_call: TRBV7-2; d_call: TRBD2; clone_size: few; j_call: TRBJ2-1; cdr3_nt: TGTGCCAGCAGATACATGACTAGCGAGCAGTTCTTC; cdr3_aa: CASRYMTSEQFF
v_call: TRBV7-9; d_call: TRBD1; clone_size: .; j_call: TRBJ1-1; cdr3_nt: TGTGCCAGCAGCTTTGGGACAGCGTATGAAGCTTTCTTT; cdr3_aa: CASSFGTAYEAFF
v_call: TRBV6-5; d_call: .; clone_size: .; j_call: TRBJ1-1; cdr3_nt: TGTGCCAGCACCTCAGGGCCAGCCACTGAAGCTTTCTTT; cdr3_aa: CASTSGPATEAFF
v_call: TRBV4-1; d_call: TRBD1; clone_size: .; j_call: TRBJ2-7; cdr3_nt: TGCGCCAGCAGCACCCAGGACAGGGGGTTTTACGAGCAGTACTTC; cdr3_aa: CASSTQDRGFYEQYF
v_call: TRBV5-1; d_call: TRBD2; clone_size: .; j_call: TRBJ2-7; cdr3_nt: TGCGCCAGCAGCCCGGGACTAGCGGGAGGGCCCTCAGGCGGCGAGCAGTACTTC; cdr3_aa: CASSPGLAGGPSGGEQYF
v_call: TRBV7-9; d_call: TRBD1; clone_size: .; j_call: TRBJ2-7; cdr3_nt: TGTGCCAGCAGCTTTTTACAGGGGCTCTCCTACGAGCAGTACTTC; cdr3_aa: CASSFLQGLSYEQYF
v_call: TRBV5-6; d_call: .; clone_size: once; j_call: TRBJ2-1; cdr3_nt: TGTGCCAGCACCTTGCAGGGGGGTCACAATGAGCAGTTCTTC; cdr3_aa: CASTLQGGHNEQFF
v_call: TRBV5-6; d_call: .; clone_size: once; j_call: TRBJ1-3; cdr3_nt: TGTGCCAGCAGCTTGTGGGCTGCCGTGGCCTCTGGAAACACCATATATTTT; cdr3_aa: CASSLWAAVASGNTIYF
v_call: TRBV29-1; d_call: TRBD1; clone_size: .; j_call: TRBJ1-1; cdr3_nt: TGCAGTCTGCAAAGCTCAGGGGGAGACACTGAAGCTTTCTTT; cdr3_aa: CSLQSSGGDTEAFF
v_call: TRBV29-1; d_call: TRBD1; clone_size: .; j_call: TRBJ1-1; cdr3_nt: TGCAGCGTTGGGACAGGGGTGAGGAACACTGAAGCTTTCTTT; cdr3_aa: CSVGTGVRNTEAFF
v_call: TRBV30; d_call: .; clone_size: .; j_call: TRBJ1-1; cdr3_nt: TGTGCCTGGAGTGTTCAGGGGATCTGGACTGAAGCTTTCTTT; cdr3_aa: CAWSVQGIWTEAFF
v_call: TRBV30; d_call: .; clone_size: .; j_call: TRBJ1-5; cdr3_nt: TGTGCCTGGAGTGTAAGGAGATCGGATCAGCCCCAGCATTTT; cdr3_aa: CAWSVRRSDQPQHF
v_call: TRBV29-1; d_call: .; clone_size: .; j_call: TRBJ2-7; cdr3_nt: TGCAGCGTCCTTGAAGAGGCTCACTCCTACGAGCAGTACTTC; cdr3_aa: CSVLEEAHSYEQYF
v_call: TRBV5-1; d_call: .; clone_size: .; j_call: TRBJ2-1; cdr3_nt: TGCGCCAGCAGCTCCCTAGGAGGGGGCGCAGGCAATGAGCAGTTCTTC; cdr3_aa: CASSSLGGGAGNEQFF
v_call: TRBV7-2; d_call: TRBD1; clone_size: .; j_call: TRBJ1-1; cdr3_nt: TGTGCCAGCAGCTTACTGGGACAGCAGAACACTGAAGCTTTCTTT; cdr3_aa: CASSLLGQQNTEAFF
v_call: TRBV27; d_call: .; clone_size: .; j_call: TRBJ2-7; cdr3_nt: TGTGCCAGCAGTTTAGGGCTGACCTACGAGCAGTACTTC; cdr3_aa: CASSLGLTYEQYF
v_call: TRBV6-6; d_call: .; clone_size: .; j_call: TRBJ2-7; cdr3_nt: TGTGCCAGCAGTTACGAGCAGGGCTACGAGCAGTACTTC; cdr3_aa: CASSYEQGYEQYF
v_call: TRBV5-6; d_call: .; clone_size: .; j_call: TRBJ1-6; cdr3_nt: TGTGCCAGCAGCTTGGGGGTAGCTTCACCCCTCCACTTT; cdr3_aa: CASSLGVASPLHF
v_call: TRBV19; d_call: TRBD2; clone_size: .; j_call: TRBJ2-1; cdr3_nt: TGTGCCAGTACCGTCGGGGCCTTTAGCGGGAGACCCTACAATGAGCAGTTCTTC; cdr3_aa: CASTVGAFSGRPYNEQFF
v_call: TRBV7-2; d_call: TRBD1; clone_size: .; j_call: TRBJ1-5; cdr3_nt: TGTGCCAGCAGCTTATTTGCAGGGGGTCAGCCCCAGCATTTT; cdr3_aa: CASSLFAGGQPQHF
v_call: TRBV6-6; d_call: TRBD1; clone_size: .; j_call: TRBJ2-7; cdr3_nt: TGTGCCAGCAGTTATTCACAGGGGCCCTACGAGCAGTACTTC; cdr3_aa: CASSYSQGPYEQYF
v_call: TRBV5-4; d_call: TRBD2; clone_size: .; j_call: TRBJ2-1; cdr3_nt: TGTGCCAGCAGCTCGCGACAGACTAGCGGGAGATCGGGTGAGCAGTTCTTC; cdr3_aa: CASSSRQTSGRSGEQFF
v_call: TRBV6-5; d_call: .; clone_size: .; j_call: TRBJ2-3; cdr3_nt: TGTGCCAGCAGTTACGAGACAGGACCTAGCAAGACGACGCAGTATTTT; cdr3_aa: CASSYETGPSKTTQYF
v_call: TRBV19; d_call: TRBD1; clone_size: few; j_call: TRBJ2-2; cdr3_nt: TGTGCCAGTAGTACCGGACCGGGACAGGGCAACACCGGGGAGCTGTTTTTT; cdr3_aa: CASSTGPGQGNTGELFF
v_call: TRBV25-1; d_call: TRBD1; clone_size: .; j_call: TRBJ1-2; cdr3_nt: TGTGCCAGCAGTGAATATACTCCAGGGGGGAATGGCTACACCTTC; cdr3_aa: CASSEYTPGGNGYTF
v_call: TRBV4-1; d_call: .; clone_size: .; j_call: TRBJ1-2; cdr3_nt: TGCGCCAGCAGCCAAGATTCAGCAGGAATCTATGGCTACACCTTC; cdr3_aa: CASSQDSAGIYGYTF
v_call: TRBV6-5; d_call: .; clone_size: .; j_call: TRBJ1-2; cdr3_nt: TGTGCCAGCAGTTACAAAAAGGCAGGGGCTGGCTACACCTTC; cdr3_aa: CASSYKKAGAGYTF
v_call: TRBV7-9; d_call: .; clone_size: .; j_call: TRBJ1-2; cdr3_nt: TGTGCCAGCAGCTTAGGCTCCGGGAACTATGGCTACACCTTC; cdr3_aa: CASSLGSGNYGYTF
v_call: TRBV19; d_call: .; clone_size: .; j_call: TRBJ2-6; cdr3_nt: TGTGCCAGTAGTATAGGAGCAGGTGGATCGGAAGTCCTGACTTTC; cdr3_aa: CASSIGAGGSEVLTF